This T cell receptor (beta chain) originates from a study of T cell clonotyping in hematopoietic cell transplantation. The assay was immunoSEQ multiplex PCR, and TCRdb's table has in-frame clones only and misses some. The repertoire consists of 30,000 to 45,000 clones, with over 75% occurring once and the leading ten covering around 1.8%. Findings of the study overall: After transplant, recipient diversity fell while pathologically expanded clonotypes grew through day 180.

CDR1 and CDR2 from the germline V gene are SGHAT and FQNNGV. Trimming removed 2 bases at V and 8 bases at J, with 18 bases between. This CDR3 comprises 15 residues. A word on this clone: The antigen remains unidentified.

The clonotype comes from a woman in her thirties or forties in good health. Some clones in this sample may be carry-over from other donors' samples. V gene TRBV11-2 combines with J gene TRBJ1-2, with D unclear. Sequencing was carried out using peripheral blood mononuclear cells. This CDR3 is CASSLSSGPLRGYTF. CDR3 nucleotide sequence: TGTGCCAGCAGCTTATCTTCAGGCCCCCTTAGGGGCTACACCTTC.